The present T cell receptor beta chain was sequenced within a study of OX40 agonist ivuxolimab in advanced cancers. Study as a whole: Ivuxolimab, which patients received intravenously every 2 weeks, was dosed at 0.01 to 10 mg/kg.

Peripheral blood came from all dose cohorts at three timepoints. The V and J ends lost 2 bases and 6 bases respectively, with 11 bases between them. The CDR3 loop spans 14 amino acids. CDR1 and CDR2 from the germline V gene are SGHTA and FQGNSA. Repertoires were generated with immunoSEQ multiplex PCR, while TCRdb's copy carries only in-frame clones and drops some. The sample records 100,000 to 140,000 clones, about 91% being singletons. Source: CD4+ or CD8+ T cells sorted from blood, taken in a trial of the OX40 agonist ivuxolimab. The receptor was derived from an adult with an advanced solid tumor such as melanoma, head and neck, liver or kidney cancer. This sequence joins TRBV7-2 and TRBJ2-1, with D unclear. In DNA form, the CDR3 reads TGTGCCAGCAGCTTAAACCCAGCCACCAATGAGCAGTTCTTC. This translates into CASSLNPATNEQFF.